One and the same sample provided the 5 T cell receptor beta chains below, sequenced in a study of blood T cell repertoires in COVID-19. Some clones are missing from TCRdb's copy, which holds only in-frame ones; the method was immunoSEQ multiplex PCR. The sample consists of 52,000 or so clones, roughly nine tenths of them appearing once. The sample comprised peripheral blood. The receptors stem from a woman between 65 and 79 years old with active COVID-19.

The chain uses TRBV5-5 and TRBJ1-5; D is possibly TRBD1 (6 bases). The germline V gene encodes CDR1 SGHKS and CDR2 YYEKEE (reference sequence). Trimming removed 4 bases from V and 4 bases from J, with 15 bases in between. The CDR3 is 15 amino acids. The CDR3 region has the DNA TGTGCCAGCAGCCCCGACAGGACGAAGAATCAGCCCCAGCATTTT. Protein product: CASSPDRTKNQPQHF.

V is TRBV9 and J is TRBJ2-7, with D maybe TRBD2 (6 bases). There are 15 residues in the CDR3. V lost 0 bases to trimming and J lost 2 bases, with 12 bases between them. CDR1 is SGDLS and CDR2 is YYNGEE in the germline V gene. The chain's CDR3 is CASSVGASVAYEQYF. DNA for the CDR3: TGTGCCAGCAGCGTAGGGGCTAGCGTGGCCTACGAGCAGTACTTC.

This chain links TRBV5-1 with TRBJ2-7; D uncertain. The length of the CDR3 is 14 residues. Trimming pared 2 bases from V and 2 bases from J, leaving 11 bases between. Germline V gene lookup returns CDR1 SGHRS and CDR2 YFSETQ. The CDR3 DNA follows: TGCGCCAGCAGCTTAAGGCAGGAAGCCTACGAGCAGTACTTC. It is translated as CASSLRQEAYEQYF.

V and J are TRBV19 and TRBJ1-5, with TRBD1 matching 8 bases. The V and J ends lost 10 bases and 7 bases, in that order; junction bases with no gene match: 18. The CDR3 spans 16 residues. CDR1 is LNHDA, CDR2 SQIVND, per germline (reference sequence). The CDR3 DNA reads as TGTGCCACCCTCCGGGGGGATTCAGGGGGCCGGCAGCCCCAGCATTTT. Translation gives CATLRGDSGGRQPQHF.

This chain joins TRBV19 and TRBJ2-1, with 12 bases matching TRBD2. The ends lost 2 bases at V and 9 bases at J; junction bases unmatched: 8. The CDR3 runs to 16 residues. Germline CDR1 and CDR2: LNHDA and SQIVND (reference sequence). DNA of the CDR3: TGTGCCAGTAGTATAATCGGGCTAGCGGGAGGGGGTGAGCAGTTCTTC. Residues: CASSIIGLAGGGEQFF.